This T cell receptor beta chain was sequenced for a study of lymphopenia after photon versus proton radiotherapy. This clone was detected only once. The repertoire was sequenced with immunoSEQ multiplex PCR; TCRdb's copy has only in-frame clones and lacks some. The repertoire includes 50,000 or so clones, around 90% of them detected once, and 15% to 20% sits in the top ten. Per the germline V gene, CDR1 is LNHDA and CDR2 is SQIVND (reference sequence). V trimming: 5 bases; J trimming: 4 bases; junction bases outside the gene matches: 8. This CDR3 contains 17 residues. This specimen consisted of peripheral blood, obtained from a patient treated with photon-based radiotherapy. The chain is built from TRBV19 and TRBJ2-5; 15 bases agree with TRBD2. The origin of this receptor is a woman between 35 and 50 years old with cholangiocarcinoma. The CDR3 spells CASSPGLAGGGRETQYF. In DNA form, the CDR3 reads TGTGCCAGTAGTCCAGGACTAGCGGGAGGGGGTCGAGAGACCCAGTACTTC. The complete variable domain, with remaining parts taken from reference TRBV19 and TRBJ2-5, reads DGGITQSPKYLFRKEGQNVTLSCEQNLNHDAMYWYRQDPGQGLRLIYYSQIVNDFQKGDIAEGYSVSREKKESFPLTVTSAQKNPTAFYLCASSPGLAGGGRETQYFGPGTRLLVL.